This TCR beta chain comes out of a study of blood T cell repertoires in COVID-19. The overall study: Donors in the United States, Italy and Spain gave samples during acute or convalescent COVID-19.

The germline V gene has CDR1 MNHEY and CDR2 SVGAGI. The CDR3 loop spans 15 amino acids. V lost 6 bases and J 2 bases, leaving 13 bases between the germline ends. As originally analysed: The authors estimated nucleated cell counts from reference gene primer amplification. Data came from immunoSEQ multiplex PCR; TCRdb stores just in-frame clones and leaves some out. V, J and clone size are those of that table, while D and trimming were read from the DNA. The sample lists tens of thousands of clones, roughly three quarters occurring once. This TCR derives from a man between 65 and 80 years old with active or convalescent COVID-19. The chain couples TRBV6-5 to TRBJ1-4, with a possible D match to TRBD1 (6 bases). The sample consisted of peripheral blood. The CDR3 DNA reads as TGTGCCAGCAGGGACAACAGGGAGACTAATGAAAAACTGTTTTTT. This codes for CASRDNRETNEKLFF.